This passage covers 15 T cell receptor beta chains from one sample sequenced in a study of cytomegalovirus exposure and HLA in healthy donors. The PCR employed 60 Vbeta primers together with 13 Jbeta primers. Generated by immunoSEQ multiplex PCR, the TCRdb table keeps only in-frame clones and is missing some. The sample records 150,000 to 200,000 clones, around 80% being singletons. The sample was PBMCs. The source of these receptors is a woman in her twenties or thirties in good health and CMV-seropositive.

This rearrangement joins TRBV10-3 to TRBJ2-5; a weak D match, TRBD1 (6 bases). The germline CDR1 and CDR2 sequences are ENHRY and SYGVKD. V lost 3 bases to trimming and J lost 4 bases, with 15 bases between them. The CDR3 is 15 amino acids. CDR3 nucleotides: TGTGCCATCAGTGAACAGGGCGGTAAGGCAGAGACCCAGTACTTC. It is translated as CAISEQGGKAETQYF.

This chain links TRBV4-3 with TRBJ2-1, with D possibly TRBD2 on 5 matching bases. Trimming took 4 bases from V and 9 from J, leaving 19 bases between them. This CDR3 has 15 amino acids. Germline V gene sequence: CDR1 LGHNA, CDR2 YSLEER. The CDR3 region is CASSPGLEGKAEQFF. Here the CDR3 DNA reads TGCGCCAGCAGCCCGGGTCTAGAGGGTAAGGCTGAGCAGTTCTTC.

The chain recombines TRBV7-3 with TRBJ1-3; D is unresolved. Trimming removed 2 bases from V and 4 bases from J, with 12 bases in between. CDR1 SGHTA and CDR2 FQGTGA come from the germline V gene. The CDR3 has 15 residues. This chain's CDR3 is CASSLAGSGGNTIYF. The CDR3 DNA sequence: TGTGCCAGCAGCTTAGCGGGAAGCGGGGGAAACACCATATATTTT.

This clone was recorded only once. The genes are TRBV19 and TRBJ2-4, with D perhaps matching TRBD1 (6 bases). V lost 8 bases and J lost 1, with 15 bases in between. This CDR3 region has 15 residues. CDR1 is LNHDA, CDR2 SQIVND, per germline (reference sequence). This CDR3 reads CASADRTLAKNIQYF. The CDR3 bases are TGTGCCAGTGCTGACAGGACCCTGGCCAAAAACATTCAGTACTTC.

This rearrangement joins TRBV30 to TRBJ2-7; 9 bases align to TRBD1. From germline, CDR1 is GTSNPN and CDR2 SVGIG (reference sequence). CDR3 size: 14 residues. J was trimmed by 3 bases and V by 1 base; bases with no gene match: 4. The chain's CDR3 is CAWSGGQGLYEQYF. The DNA of the CDR3 is TGTGCCTGGAGTGGGGGACAGGGACTCTACGAGCAGTACTTC. The full variable domain, completed using reference TRBV30 and TRBJ2-7, is SQTIHQWPATLVQPVGSPLSLECTVEGTSNPNLYWYRQAAGRGLQLLFYSVGIGQISSEVPQNLSASRPQDRQFILSSKKLLLSDSGFYLCAWSGGQGLYEQYFGPGTRLTVT.

This clone was observed a single time. The chain is built from TRBV7-2 and TRBJ1-6; 9 nucleotides line up with TRBD1. This CDR3 contains 15 residues. Unmatched junction bases numbered 5, after V lost 5 bases and J lost 6 bases. The germline gives CDR1 SGHTA, CDR2 FQGNSA. DNA of the CDR3: TGTGCCAGCAGCCAACAGGGGGCTGTTAATTCACCCCTCCACTTT. It encodes CASSQQGAVNSPLHF.

This rearrangement joins TRBV5-1 to TRBJ1-3; 9 positions agree with TRBD1. The trim removed 3 bases at V and 2 bases at J, leaving 9 bases unmatched. The CDR3 contains 17 residues. The germline V gene encodes CDR1 SGHRS and CDR2 YFSETQ. CDR3 nucleotide sequence: TGCGCCAGCAGCTCACAGGGGGCCCCGCTCGCTGGAAACACCATATATTTT. This gives the protein CASSSQGAPLAGNTIYF.

The CDR3 spells CASSLSPMAGRTPYEQYF. The CDR3 DNA is TGTGCCAGCAGTTTAAGCCCTATGGCGGGACGGACCCCCTACGAGCAGTACTTC. J is TRBJ2-5 and V is TRBV27, with D maybe TRBD2 (6 bases). The J call may be faulty, since TRBJ2-7 better matches the DNA end. CDR1 is MNHEY, CDR2 SMNVEV, per germline (reference sequence). CDR3 length: 18 amino acids.

V gene TRBV19 combines with J gene TRBJ2-7; 7 bases agree with TRBD1. The length of the CDR3 is 12 residues. Germline trimming cut 4 bases from V and 6 bases from J; bases unmatched to any gene: 3. Germline CDR1 LNHDA, CDR2 SQIVND (reference sequence). CDR3 nucleotides: TGTGCCAGTAGTAGGGCAGGGGGCGAGCAGTACTTC. Amino acid sequence: CASSRAGGEQYF.

This clone has more than one count but fewer than ten. This rearrangement joins TRBV4-3 to TRBJ2-1; 8 nucleotides match TRBD2. Germline CDR1 and CDR2: LGHNA and YSLEER. The CDR3 loop spans 17 amino acids. V trimming: 0 bases; J trimming: 9 bases; junction bases outside the gene matches: 13. The CDR3 region has the DNA TGCGCCAGCAGCCAAGACCTGCCGGGACTAGGGATCGGTGAGCAGTTCTTC. Protein: CASSQDLPGLGIGEQFF.

V and J are TRBV19 and TRBJ2-7; 8 positions agree with TRBD2. With V trimmed by 4 bases and J by 0 bases, 8 bases remained unmatched. The V gene's germline CDR1 is LNHDA and CDR2 SQIVND (reference sequence). The CDR3 runs 16 residues. CDR3 in DNA: TGTGCCAGTAGTAGGGGTGGGGCGGGAGGCTCCTACGAGCAGTACTTC. Translated: CASSRGGAGGSYEQYF.

The chain couples TRBV28 to TRBJ2-2; 10 positions agree with TRBD1. This CDR3 has 17 residues. The V gene end was trimmed by 6 bases and the J gene end by 0 bases; junction bases not matched to a gene: 7. Germline loops: CDR1 MDHEN, CDR2 SYDVKM. CDR3 nucleotide sequence: TGTGCCAGCAGCCTATTCGGACAGGGGGCGAACACCGGGGAGCTGTTTTTT. Its translation: CASSLFGQGANTGELFF.

The chain uses TRBV9 and TRBJ2-5; 8 positions agree with TRBD1. J lost 1 base, V lost 4 bases, and 9 bases had no gene match. The CDR3 length is 16 residues. The V gene's germline CDR1 is SGDLS and CDR2 YYNGEE. This chain's CDR3 is CASSLGTGGPQETQYF. The CDR3 nucleotides are TGTGCCAGCAGCCTGGGGACAGGAGGACCCCAAGAGACCCAGTACTTC.

This clone was detected only a few times. The chain employs TRBV19 and TRBJ1-2, with a possible D match to TRBD1 (6 bases). V was shortened by 3 bases and J by 4 bases, with 12 bases between the two germline ends. The CDR3 has 14 amino acids. CDR1 LNHDA and CDR2 SQIVND come from the germline V gene (reference sequence). CDR3 nucleotides: TGTGCCAGTAGTATGAGACAGGCCATCTATGGCTACACCTTC. Translating it yields CASSMRQAIYGYTF.

The rearrangement links TRBV11-3 to TRBJ1-1, with 11 nucleotides matching TRBD1. CDR3 length equals 17 residues. With 7 bases clipped from V and 1 base from J, the junction kept 11 bases outside the gene matches. Germline assignment: CDR1 SGHNT and CDR2 YENEEA. The CDR3 sequence is CASTLRDRGISNTEAFF. As DNA, the CDR3 is TGTGCCAGCACCCTTAGGGACAGGGGGATTTCGAACACTGAAGCTTTCTTT. Full variable domain (outside the CDR3, taken from reference TRBV11-3 and TRBJ1-1): EAGVVQSPRYKIIEKKQPVAFWCNPISGHNTLYWYLQNLGQGPELLIRYENEEAVDDSQLPKDRFSAERLKGVDSTLKIQPAELGDSAVYLCASTLRDRGISNTEAFFGQGTRLTVV.